This T cell receptor beta chain emerged from a study of OX40 agonist ivuxolimab in advanced cancers. Study-wide background: Ivuxolimab, which patients received intravenously every 2 weeks, was dosed at 0.01 to 10 mg/kg. Study-wide results and limits: Which antigen the expanded peripheral T cells recognized is unknown. Compared with others, partial responders at 0.1-3.0 mg/kg displayed clonal expansion among the lowest.

As regards this clone: Its antigen remains unidentified.

Clones were sequenced by immunoSEQ multiplex PCR, and TCRdb holds only the in-frame ones, with some missing. The sample comprises more than 25,000 clones, approximately 88% of which are singletons, and approximately 28% rests with the top ten. The origin of this receptor is an adult with an advanced solid tumor such as melanoma, head and neck, liver or kidney cancer. Here the sequenced sample was CD4+ or CD8+ T cells sorted from blood, taken in a trial of the OX40 agonist ivuxolimab.

CDR3 in DNA: TGTGCCAGCGGGCGGACAGGCAAGGGGGAGACCCAGTACTTC. Translating gives CASGRTGKGETQYF. The chain combines TRBV16 with TRBJ2-5; 7 bases line up with TRBD1. Germline V lookup: CDR1 KGHSY, CDR2 FQNENV. With V trimmed by 8 bases and J by 5 bases, 11 bases remained unmatched. The CDR3 contains 14 residues.